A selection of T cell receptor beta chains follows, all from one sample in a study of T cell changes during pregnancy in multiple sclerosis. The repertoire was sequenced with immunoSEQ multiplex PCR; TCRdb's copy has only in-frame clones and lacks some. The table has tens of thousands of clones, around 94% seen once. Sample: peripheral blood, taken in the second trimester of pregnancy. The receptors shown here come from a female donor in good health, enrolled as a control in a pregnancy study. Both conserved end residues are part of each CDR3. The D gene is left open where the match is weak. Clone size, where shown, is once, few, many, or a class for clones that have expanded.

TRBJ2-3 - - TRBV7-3 CASSSLGQNADTQYF TGTGCCAGCAGCTCCCTCGGACAGAACGCAGATACGCAGTATTTT
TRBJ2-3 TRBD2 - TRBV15 CATSDSGGSSHTQYF TGTGCCACCAGCGATAGCGGGGGCTCGTCTCATACGCAGTATTTT
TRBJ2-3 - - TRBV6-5 CAIRGLSTDTQYF TGTGCCATAAGGGGACTTAGTACAGATACGCAGTATTTT
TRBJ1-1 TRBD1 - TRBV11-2 CASSLRGQGDTEAFF TGTGCCAGCAGCCTCCGGGGACAGGGGGACACTGAAGCTTTCTTT
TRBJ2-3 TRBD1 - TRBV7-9 CASSSQGADTQYF TGTGCCAGCAGCTCGCAGGGGGCGGATACGCAGTATTTT
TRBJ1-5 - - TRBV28 CASSIRLAPQPQHF TGTGCCAGCAGTATAAGACTTGCCCCTCAGCCCCAGCATTTT
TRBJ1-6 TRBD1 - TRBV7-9 CASSLAGQGINSPLHF TGTGCCAGCAGCTTAGCAGGACAGGGAATCAATTCACCCCTCCACTTT
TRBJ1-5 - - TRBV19 CASSLGTHLNSNQPQHF TGTGCCAGTAGTTTGGGGACTCACCTAAATAGCAATCAGCCCCAGCATTTT
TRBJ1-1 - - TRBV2 CASSDEGNTEAFF TGTGCCAGCAGTGACGAGGGCAACACTGAAGCTTTCTTT
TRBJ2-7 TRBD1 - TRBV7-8 CASSPGQGGYEQYF TGTGCCAGCAGCCCAGGACAGGGTGGGTACGAGCAGTACTTC
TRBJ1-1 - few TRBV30 CAWSSSGGNTEAFF TGTGCCTGGAGTTCCTCTGGCGGCAACACTGAAGCTTTCTTT
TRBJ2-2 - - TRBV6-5 CASSYSDTPNTGELFF TGTGCCAGCAGTTACTCGGACACTCCGAACACCGGGGAGCTGTTTTTT
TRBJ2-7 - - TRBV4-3 CASSQDVGSYEQYF TGCGCCAGCAGCCAAGATGTCGGTTCCTACGAGCAGTACTTC
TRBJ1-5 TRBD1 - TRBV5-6 CASSLGTGRNQPQHF TGTGCCAGCAGCTTGGGGACAGGACGCAATCAGCCCCAGCATTTT
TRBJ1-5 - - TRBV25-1 CASRRGEQPQHF TGTGCCAGCCGCAGGGGCGAGCAGCCCCAGCATTTT
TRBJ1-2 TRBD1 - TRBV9 CASSVAQTGDDGYTF TGTGCCAGCAGCGTAGCGCAGACAGGGGACGATGGCTACACCTTC
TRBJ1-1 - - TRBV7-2 CASTGGGNTEAFF TGTGCCAGCACGGGAGGAGGGAACACTGAAGCTTTCTTT
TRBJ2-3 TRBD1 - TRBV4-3 CASRDTGADTQYF TGCGCCAGCAGAGACACAGGGGCAGATACGCAGTATTTT
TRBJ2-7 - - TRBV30 CAWSLGGVSYEQYF TGTGCCTGGAGTTTAGGGGGGGTTAGCTACGAGCAGTACTTC
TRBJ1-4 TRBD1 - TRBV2 CASSESVGTDNEKLFF TGTGCCAGCAGTGAAAGCGTCGGGACAGATAATGAAAAACTGTTTTTT
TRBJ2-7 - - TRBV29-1 CSVEQGGAYEQYF TGCAGCGTTGAACAGGGGGGCGCCTACGAGCAGTACTTC
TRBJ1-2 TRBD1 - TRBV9 CASSGTGPKGYTF TGTGCCAGCAGCGGGACAGGACCCAAGGGCTACACCTTC
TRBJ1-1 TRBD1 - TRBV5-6 CASSRTGGRTEAFF TGTGCCAGCAGTAGGACAGGGGGCCGGACTGAAGCTTTCTTT
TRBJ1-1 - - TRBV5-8 CASSLVGGPNTEAFF TGTGCCAGCAGCTTGGTGGGAGGGCCGAACACTGAAGCTTTCTTT
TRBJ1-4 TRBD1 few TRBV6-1 CASSEQDRGEKLFF TGTGCCAGCAGTGAACAGGACAGGGGTGAAAAACTGTTTTTT
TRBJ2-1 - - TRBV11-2 CASSLVGSSYNEQFF TGTGCCAGCAGCTTGGTGGGGAGCTCCTACAATGAGCAGTTCTTC
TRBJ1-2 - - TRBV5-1 CASSLAGQPNYGYTF TGCGCCAGCAGCTTGGCCGGACAGCCTAACTATGGCTACACCTTC
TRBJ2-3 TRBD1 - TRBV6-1 CASSVRQGGTDTQYF TGTGCCAGCAGTGTTCGACAGGGGGGCACAGATACGCAGTATTTT
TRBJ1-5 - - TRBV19 CASSTYGSNGNQPQHF TGTGCCAGTAGTACCTACGGGAGTAATGGCAATCAGCCCCAGCATTTT
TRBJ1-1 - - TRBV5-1 CASSNAQGIGTEAFF TGCGCCAGCAGCAACGCACAGGGAATTGGCACTGAAGCTTTCTTT
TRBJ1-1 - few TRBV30 CAWSVGVRVQNTEAFF TGTGCCTGGAGTGTAGGAGTCCGGGTGCAGAACACTGAAGCTTTCTTT